One T cell receptor beta chain is described in this entry. Its specificity is not known. PCR was performed using 60 Vbeta and 13 Jbeta primers. Libraries were prepared by immunoSEQ multiplex PCR; TCRdb keeps only in-frame clonotypes and omits some of them. The data show 85,000 to 90,000 clones, 79% seen once. The record originates from a study of cytomegalovirus exposure and HLA in healthy donors. V gave up 0 bases and J gave up 1 base, with 15 bases separating them. CDR3 length equals 17 residues. Germline assignment: CDR1 MGHRA and CDR2 YSYEKL. Overall study findings and caveats: For most subjects, TCR beta sequences were reported to predict HLA-A and HLA-B alleles with accuracy.

The sample consisted of PBMCs. The receptor was isolated from a man aged 30-40 years in good health and CMV-seronegative. The chain links TRBV4-1 to TRBJ1-2; D call uncertain. The CDR3 region is CASSQDVEGSVNYGYTF. The DNA of the CDR3 is TGCGCCAGCAGCCAAGATGTTGAGGGTTCGGTTAACTATGGCTACACCTTC.